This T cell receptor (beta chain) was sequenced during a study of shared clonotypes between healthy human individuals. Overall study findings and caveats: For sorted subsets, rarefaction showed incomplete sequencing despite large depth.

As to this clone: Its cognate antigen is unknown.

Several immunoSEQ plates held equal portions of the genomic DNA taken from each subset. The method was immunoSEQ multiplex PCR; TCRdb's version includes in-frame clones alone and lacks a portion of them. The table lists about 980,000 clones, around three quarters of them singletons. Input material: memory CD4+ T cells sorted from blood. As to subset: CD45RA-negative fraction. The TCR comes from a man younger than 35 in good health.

DNA of the CDR3: TGCGCCAGCAGCCAAGGGGGGAGAGCTCAAGAGACCCAGTACTTC. This codes for CASSQGGRAQETQYF. The chain joins TRBV4-1 to TRBJ2-5; the D gene could be TRBD1 or TRBD2 (5 bases each). CDR3 length: 15 residues. V lost 1 base, J lost 2 bases, and 11 bases lay in between. Germline CDR1 is MGHRA and CDR2 is YSYEKL.